This TCR beta chain appears in the sequencing data of a study of blood T cell repertoires in COVID-19. Trimming removed 3 bases from V and 0 bases from J; junction bases left unmatched: 5. Germline CDR1 SEHNR, CDR2 FQNEAQ (reference sequence). The CDR3 loop spans 16 amino acids. Authors' processing steps: Reference gene primer amplification gave nucleated cell count estimates. Clones were read by immunoSEQ multiplex PCR, and TCRdb kept only the in-frame ones, dropping some. For V, J and clone size, that table is used; D and trimming come from the DNA. Of roughly 170,000 clones listed, around 79% were seen once; the top ten hold more than 7%.

Sequencing was carried out using peripheral blood. The TCR comes from a woman in her sixties with COVID-19, enrolled during active disease. The V gene is TRBV7-9, the J gene TRBJ1-3; 7 nucleotides match TRBD1. CDR3 amino acids: CASSLKGAGSGNTIYF. CDR3 sequence (DNA): TGTGCCAGCAGCTTGAAGGGGGCAGGCTCTGGAAACACCATATATTTT.